One TCR beta chain is described in this entry. In germline, CDR1 is LGHNA, CDR2 YSLEER. The CDR3 is 14 amino acids. Trimming took 4 bases from V and 2 from J, leaving 8 bases between them. These data are taken from a study of blood T cell repertoires in COVID-19. Study summary: Material from acute and convalescent COVID-19 was sourced from the United States, Italy and Spain. PBMCs, B-cell-depleted T cells, or T cells were the source of the cDNA or gDNA that made up the material.

The study recruited people aged about 18 to 90 years across 20 to 30 US areas. Sequencing was performed with immunoSEQ multiplex PCR; in TCRdb, only in-frame clones are kept and a portion is missing. The data show under 150,000 clones, around 82% seen once. V is TRBV4-3 and J is TRBJ2-2; D possibly corresponds to TRBD1 (6 bases). The sequence came from a man aged 45-65 years in a cohort exposed to, infected with or recovered from COVID-19 (not recorded which). The specimen sequenced was PBMCs or T cells enriched from blood (not recorded which). CDR3 residues: CASSRGQNTGELFF. As DNA, the CDR3 is TGCGCCAGCAGCCGGGGACAAAACACCGGGGAGCTGTTTTTT.